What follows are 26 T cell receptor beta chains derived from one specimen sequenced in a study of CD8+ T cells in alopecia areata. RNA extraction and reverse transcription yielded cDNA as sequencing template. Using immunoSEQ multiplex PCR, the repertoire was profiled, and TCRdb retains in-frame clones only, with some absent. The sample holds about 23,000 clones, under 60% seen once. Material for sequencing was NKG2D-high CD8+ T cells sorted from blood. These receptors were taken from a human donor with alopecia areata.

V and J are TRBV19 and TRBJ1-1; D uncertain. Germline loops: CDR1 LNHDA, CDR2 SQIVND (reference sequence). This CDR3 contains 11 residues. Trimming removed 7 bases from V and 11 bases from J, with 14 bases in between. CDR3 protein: CASNNKDMAFF. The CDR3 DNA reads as TGTGCCAGTAACAACAAGGATATGGCTTTCTTT.

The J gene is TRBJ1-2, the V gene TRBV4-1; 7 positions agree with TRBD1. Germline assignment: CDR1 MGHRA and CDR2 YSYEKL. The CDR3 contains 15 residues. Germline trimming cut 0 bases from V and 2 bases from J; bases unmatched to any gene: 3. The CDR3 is CASSQEGGPNYGYTF. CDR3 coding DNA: TGCGCCAGCAGCCAAGAAGGGGGCCCCAACTATGGCTACACCTTC.

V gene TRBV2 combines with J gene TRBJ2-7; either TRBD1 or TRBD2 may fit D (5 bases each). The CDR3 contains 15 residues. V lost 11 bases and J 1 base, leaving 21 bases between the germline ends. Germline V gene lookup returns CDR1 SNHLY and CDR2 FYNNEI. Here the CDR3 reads CAGNPGAVRSYEQYF. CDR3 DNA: TGTGCCGGGAACCCCGGGGCGGTCAGGTCCTACGAGCAGTACTTC.

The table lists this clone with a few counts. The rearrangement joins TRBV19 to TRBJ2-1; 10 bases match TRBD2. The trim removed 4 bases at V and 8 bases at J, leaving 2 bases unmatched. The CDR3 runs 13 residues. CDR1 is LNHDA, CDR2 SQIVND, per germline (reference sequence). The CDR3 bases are TGTGCCAGTAGTAGGACTAGCGGCGATGAGCAGTTCTTC. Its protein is CASSRTSGDEQFF.

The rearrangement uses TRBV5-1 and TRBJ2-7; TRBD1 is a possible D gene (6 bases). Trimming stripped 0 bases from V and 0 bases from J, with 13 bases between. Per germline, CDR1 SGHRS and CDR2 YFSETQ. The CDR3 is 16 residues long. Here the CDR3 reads CASSLDWDKPSYEQYF. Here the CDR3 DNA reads TGCGCCAGCAGCTTGGACTGGGACAAACCCTCCTACGAGCAGTACTTC.

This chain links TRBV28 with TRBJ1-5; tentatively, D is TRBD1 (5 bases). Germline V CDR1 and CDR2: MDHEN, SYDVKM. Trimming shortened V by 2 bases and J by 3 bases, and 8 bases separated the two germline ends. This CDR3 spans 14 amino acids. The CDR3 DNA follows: TGTGCCAGCAGTTTAACCGGGGCCAATCAGCCCCAGCATTTT. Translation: CASSLTGANQPQHF.

The CDR3 DNA sequence: TGTGCCAGCAGCAAAGGAAGAACGGACAGGGAAACTAACTATGGCTACACCTTC. Protein: CASSKGRTDRETNYGYTF. The chain uses TRBV21-1 and TRBJ1-2; whether TRBD1, the table's D call, matches the DNA was not checked. TRBV21-1 is designated a pseudogene. This CDR3 has 18 residues.

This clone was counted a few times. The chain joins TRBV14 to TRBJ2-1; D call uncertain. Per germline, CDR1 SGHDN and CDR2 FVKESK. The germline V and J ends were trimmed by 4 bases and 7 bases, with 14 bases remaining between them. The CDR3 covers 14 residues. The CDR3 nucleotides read TGTGCCAGCAGCCTGAACAGAATAGTAAATGAGCAGTTCTTC. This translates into CASSLNRIVNEQFF.

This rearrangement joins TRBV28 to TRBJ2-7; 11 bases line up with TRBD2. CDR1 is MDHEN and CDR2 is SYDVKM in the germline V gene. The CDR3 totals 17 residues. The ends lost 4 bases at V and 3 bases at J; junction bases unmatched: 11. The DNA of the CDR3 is TGTGCCAGCAGTTCGAGCGAACTAGCGGGAGCTTACTACGAGCAGTACTTC. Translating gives CASSSSELAGAYYEQYF.

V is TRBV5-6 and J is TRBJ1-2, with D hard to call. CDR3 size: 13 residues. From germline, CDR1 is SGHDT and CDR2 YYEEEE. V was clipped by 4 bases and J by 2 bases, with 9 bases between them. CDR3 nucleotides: TGTGCCAGCAGCCTGGCGGGAAACTATGGCTACACCTTC. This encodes CASSLAGNYGYTF.

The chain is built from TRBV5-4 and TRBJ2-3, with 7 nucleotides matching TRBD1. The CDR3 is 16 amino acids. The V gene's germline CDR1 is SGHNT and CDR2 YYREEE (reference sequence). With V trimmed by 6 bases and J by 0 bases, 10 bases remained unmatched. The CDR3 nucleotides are TGTGCCAGCACCAACCCAGGGGGAACTAGCACAGATACGCAGTATTTT. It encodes CASTNPGGTSTDTQYF.

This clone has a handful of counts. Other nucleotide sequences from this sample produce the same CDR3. CDR3 amino acids: CSVEVADYEQYF. The CDR3 DNA is TGCAGCGTTGAGGTTGCGGACTACGAGCAGTACTTC. The chain uses TRBV29-1 and TRBJ2-7, with D hard to call. This CDR3 is 12 amino acids long. Germline loops: CDR1 SQVTM, CDR2 ANQGSEA. V dropped 3 bases and J dropped 3 bases, with 9 bases sitting between them.

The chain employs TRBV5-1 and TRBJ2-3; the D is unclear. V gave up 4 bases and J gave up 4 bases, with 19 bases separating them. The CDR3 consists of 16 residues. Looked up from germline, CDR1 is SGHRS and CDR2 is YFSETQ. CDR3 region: CASSPDPLLRADTQYF. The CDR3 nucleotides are TGCGCCAGCAGCCCTGACCCCCTACTCCGGGCAGATACGCAGTATTTT.

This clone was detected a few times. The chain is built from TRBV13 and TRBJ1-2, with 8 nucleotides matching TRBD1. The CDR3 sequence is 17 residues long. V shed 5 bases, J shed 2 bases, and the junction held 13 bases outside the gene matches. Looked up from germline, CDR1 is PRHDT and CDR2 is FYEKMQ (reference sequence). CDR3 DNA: TGTGCCAGCAGCCGTGCGCAGGGGGCGAGGGCGAACTATGGCTACACCTTC. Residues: CASSRAQGARANYGYTF.

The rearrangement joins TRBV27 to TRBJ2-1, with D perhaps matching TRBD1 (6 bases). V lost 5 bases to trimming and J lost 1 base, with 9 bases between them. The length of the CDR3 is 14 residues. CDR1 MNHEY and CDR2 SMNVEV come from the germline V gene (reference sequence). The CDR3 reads CASSRQVSYNEQFF. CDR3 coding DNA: TGTGCCAGCAGTCGACAGGTTTCCTACAATGAGCAGTTCTTC.

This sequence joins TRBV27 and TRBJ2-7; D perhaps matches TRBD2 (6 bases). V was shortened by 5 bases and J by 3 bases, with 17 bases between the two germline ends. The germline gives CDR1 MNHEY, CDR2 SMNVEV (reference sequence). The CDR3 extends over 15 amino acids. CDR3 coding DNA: TGTGCCAGCAGTCCCCACCTAGCGAGATTCTACGAGCAGTACTTC. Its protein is CASSPHLARFYEQYF.

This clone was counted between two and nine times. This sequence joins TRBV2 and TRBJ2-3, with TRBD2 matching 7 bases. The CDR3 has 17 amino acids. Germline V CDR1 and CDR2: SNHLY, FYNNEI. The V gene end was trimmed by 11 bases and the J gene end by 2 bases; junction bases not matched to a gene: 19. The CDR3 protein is CACSGWSSGDVTDTQYF. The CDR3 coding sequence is TGTGCCTGCTCGGGGTGGTCGAGCGGGGACGTCACAGATACGCAGTATTTT.

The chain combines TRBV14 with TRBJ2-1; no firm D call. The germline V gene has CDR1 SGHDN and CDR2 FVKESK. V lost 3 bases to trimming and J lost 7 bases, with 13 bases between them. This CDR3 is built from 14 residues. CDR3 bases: TGTGCCAGCAGCCACTACGTAGGTGGTAATGAGCAGTTCTTC. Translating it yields CASSHYVGGNEQFF.

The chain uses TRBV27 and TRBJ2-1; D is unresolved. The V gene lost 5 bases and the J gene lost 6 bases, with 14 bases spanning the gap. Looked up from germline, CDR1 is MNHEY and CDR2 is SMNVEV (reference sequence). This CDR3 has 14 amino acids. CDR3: CASSRPIRSNEQFF. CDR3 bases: TGTGCCAGCAGTCGCCCCATTAGGTCCAATGAGCAGTTCTTC.

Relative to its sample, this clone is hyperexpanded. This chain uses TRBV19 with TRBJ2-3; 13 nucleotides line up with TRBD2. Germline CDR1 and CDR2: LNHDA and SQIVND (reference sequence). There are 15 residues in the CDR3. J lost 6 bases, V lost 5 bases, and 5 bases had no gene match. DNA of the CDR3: TGTGCCAGTAGTCGGACTAGCGGGAGTTTGGATACGCAGTATTTT. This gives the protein CASSRTSGSLDTQYF.

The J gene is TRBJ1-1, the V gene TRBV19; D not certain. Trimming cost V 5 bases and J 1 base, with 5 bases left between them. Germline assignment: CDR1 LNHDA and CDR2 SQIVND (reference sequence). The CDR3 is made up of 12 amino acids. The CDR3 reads CASSFPNTEAFF. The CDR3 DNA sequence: TGTGCCAGTAGTTTCCCGAACACTGAAGCTTTCTTT.

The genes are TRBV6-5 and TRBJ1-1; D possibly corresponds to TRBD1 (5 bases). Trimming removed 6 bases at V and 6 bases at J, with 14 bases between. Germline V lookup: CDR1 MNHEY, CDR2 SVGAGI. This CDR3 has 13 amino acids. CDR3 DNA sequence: TGTGCCAGCAGCTCGGGGGTGGCCCCTGAAGCTTTCTTT. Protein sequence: CASSSGVAPEAFF.

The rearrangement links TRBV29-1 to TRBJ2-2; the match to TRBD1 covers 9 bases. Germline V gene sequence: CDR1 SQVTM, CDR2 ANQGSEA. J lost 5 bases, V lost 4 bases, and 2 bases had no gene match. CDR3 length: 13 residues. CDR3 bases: TGCAGCGTTGGGGACAGGGTTACCGGGGAGCTGTTTTTT. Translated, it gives CSVGDRVTGELFF.

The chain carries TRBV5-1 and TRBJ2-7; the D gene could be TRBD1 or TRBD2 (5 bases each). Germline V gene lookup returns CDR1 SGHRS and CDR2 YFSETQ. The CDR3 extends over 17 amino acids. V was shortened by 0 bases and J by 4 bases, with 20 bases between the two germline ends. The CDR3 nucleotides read TGCGCCAGCAGCTTGGTCCCCTTGTGGGGACGGATTTACGAGCAGTACTTC. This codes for CASSLVPLWGRIYEQYF.

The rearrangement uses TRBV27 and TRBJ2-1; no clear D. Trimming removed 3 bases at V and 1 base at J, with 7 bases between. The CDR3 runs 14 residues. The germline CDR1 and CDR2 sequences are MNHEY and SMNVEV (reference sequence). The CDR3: CASSFTASYNEQFF. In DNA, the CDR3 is TGTGCCAGCAGTTTTACAGCGTCCTACAATGAGCAGTTCTTC.

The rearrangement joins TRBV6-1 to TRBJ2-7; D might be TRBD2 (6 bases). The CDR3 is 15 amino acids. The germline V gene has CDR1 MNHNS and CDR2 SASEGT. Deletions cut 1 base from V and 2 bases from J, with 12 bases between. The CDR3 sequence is CASSEGQSGAYEQYF. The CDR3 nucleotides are TGTGCCAGCAGTGAAGGGCAGTCGGGAGCCTACGAGCAGTACTTC.